This TCR beta chain was sequenced for a study of blood T cell repertoires in COVID-19. Source study methods: Amplification from reference gene primers served as the basis for estimated nucleated cell counts. Sequencing used immunoSEQ multiplex PCR; TCRdb keeps in-frame clones, though not all of them. From that table come the V and J calls and clone size; the DNA was used to work out D and trimming. This sample has under 200,000 clones, with roughly nine tenths found just once. Germline V gives CDR1 SGHTA, CDR2 FQGNSA. This CDR3 comprises 14 residues. The V end was cut by 3 bases, the J end by 1 base, with 7 bases between.

Sequences were obtained from peripheral blood. The receptor's source is a man between 70 and 80 years old with active or convalescent COVID-19. The J gene is TRBJ1-3, the V gene TRBV7-2; TRBD1 might be the D (6 bases). CDR3 sequence: CASSLQGSGNTIYF. CDR3 bases: TGTGCCAGCAGCTTGCAGGGGTCTGGAAACACCATATATTTT.